The 22 T cell receptor beta chains below all came from one sample that was sequenced in a study of blood T cells in healthy people across ages. A second PCR, run for roughly 7 to 11 cycles, used a sample-barcoded 5' primer plus a J-beta primer mix. TCRdb re-called the 5' RACE reads with MiXCR, one entry per CDR3 protein. The sample has fewer than 1.5 million distinct CDR3 sequences, 42% seen once. Sample: blood. The source is a woman aged 18-29 years in good health.

The chain carries TRBV12-3 or TRBV12-4 and TRBJ1-2, with 8 bases matching TRBD1. V lost 6 bases, J lost 8 bases, and 11 bases stayed unmatched. This CDR3 comprises 14 residues. CDR3 sequence: CASSLLTGVDGYTF. CDR3 bases: TGTGCCAGCAGCCTCTTGACAGGGGTAGACGGCTACACCTTC.

A few counts support this clonotype. The chain is built from TRBV6-5 and TRBJ2-3; TRBD2 agrees at 9 bases. V was pared by 0 bases and J by 4 bases, with 5 bases of the junction left unmatched. Germline CDR1 MNHEY, CDR2 SVGAGI. The CDR3 has 16 amino acids. The CDR3 protein is CASSYSNSGRSDTQYF. The CDR3 region has the DNA TGTGCCAGCAGTTACTCGAATAGCGGGAGATCAGATACGCAGTATTTT.

On this clonotype itself: Its ends do not fully match the called genes, so a read error is possible. The chain uses TRBV27 and TRBJ1-6; the match to TRBD1 covers 9 bases. Per germline, CDR1 MNHEY and CDR2 SMNVEV (reference sequence). The CDR3 runs to 15 residues. The DNA of the CDR3 is TGTGCCAGCGGTTTGGCGGGACAGGGTGGCTCACCCCTCCACTTT. As protein: CASGLAGQGGSPLHF.

This chain links TRBV15 with TRBJ2-1, with 14 bases aligning to TRBD2. CDR1 and CDR2 (germline): LNHNV, YYDKDF (reference sequence). The CDR3 sequence is 17 residues long. After removal of 1 base from V and 8 bases from J, the junction contained 7 bases not matched to a gene. CDR3 sequence: CATSRAEPGLAGDEQFF. CDR3 bases: TGTGCCACCAGCAGAGCTGAACCGGGACTAGCGGGAGATGAGCAGTTCTTC.

A note on this clonotype: Possible read error: a much larger clone is one base away. This sequence joins TRBV29-1 and TRBJ2-5; no clear D gene. Per the germline V gene, CDR1 is SQVTM and CDR2 is ANQGSEA. This CDR3 is 12 amino acids long. The ends were cut back, 0 bases at V and 11 bases at J, with 13 bases in the middle. CDR3 in amino acids: CSVEESDNEQYF. The CDR3 DNA sequence: TGCAGCGTTGAAGAGTCTGACAATGAGCAGTACTTC.

The chain couples TRBV3-1 to TRBJ2-1; no definite D call. V was pared by 0 bases and J by 0 bases, with 9 bases between. CDR1 and CDR2 (germline): LGHDT, YNNKEL (reference sequence). The CDR3 length is 16 residues. CDR3 sequence (DNA): TGTGCCAGCAGCCAAGATCCGCATAGCTCCTACAATGAGCAGTTCTTC. Residues: CASSQDPHSSYNEQFF.

The chain joins TRBV4-2 to TRBJ2-5, with TRBD2 matching over 8 bases. Trimming took 1 base from V and 5 from J; bases not matched to a gene: 6. This CDR3 has 15 residues. The germline CDR1 and CDR2 sequences are LGHNA and YNFKEQ. The CDR3 loop is CASSQAGGVWETQYF. CDR3 sequence (DNA): TGTGCCAGCAGCCAAGCGGGGGGGGTCTGGGAGACCCAGTACTTC.

V usage is TRBV7-2 and J usage is TRBJ2-7; 7 nucleotides line up with TRBD1. Trimming removed 7 bases from V and 4 bases from J; junction bases left unmatched: 4. CDR1 is SGHTA, CDR2 FQGNSA, per germline. This CDR3 region has 12 residues. As DNA, the CDR3 is TGTGCCAGCACTAAACAGGGGTACGAGCAGTACTTC. It specifies CASTKQGYEQYF.

V gene TRBV18 combines with J gene TRBJ1-1, with 8 bases aligning to TRBD1. This CDR3 is built from 15 residues. Germline trimming cut 5 bases from V and 6 bases from J; bases unmatched to any gene: 11. CDR1 KGHSH and CDR2 LQKENI come from the germline V gene. The CDR3 loop is CASSSTPTGDSEAFF. CDR3 in DNA: TGTGCCAGCTCATCAACCCCGACAGGGGACTCTGAAGCTTTCTTT.

The chain uses TRBV27 and TRBJ2-3; 7 nucleotides align to TRBD1. CDR3 size: 18 residues. Germline loops: CDR1 MNHEY, CDR2 SMNVEV (reference sequence). The J segment lost 0 bases and the V segment lost 3 bases, leaving 12 bases of the junction unmatched. CDR3: CASSFGTDQNSSTDTQYF. The CDR3 nucleotides are TGTGCCAGCAGTTTCGGGACAGACCAAAATAGTAGCACAGATACGCAGTATTTT.

V gene TRBV20-1 combines with J gene TRBJ2-2; no reliable D call. V dropped 1 base and J dropped 8 bases, with 11 bases sitting between them. The CDR3 is 13 residues long. CDR1 and CDR2 from the germline V gene are DFQATT and SNEGSKA (reference sequence). The CDR3 bases are TGCAGTGCTAGAGGAGGAGCCCAAGGGGAGCTGTTTTTT. Amino acids: CSARGGAQGELFF.

The CDR3 coding sequence is TGTGCCAGCAGATTACAGGGAGTCACTGAAGCTTTCTTT. Translation: CASRLQGVTEAFF. The chain links TRBV27 to TRBJ1-1; D is perhaps TRBD1 (6 bases). V dropped 6 bases and J dropped 4 bases, with 12 bases sitting between them. This CDR3 comprises 13 residues. Looked up from germline, CDR1 is MNHEY and CDR2 is SMNVEV (reference sequence).

This clonotype was seen many times. The chain couples TRBV10-3 to TRBJ1-2; D is uncertain. The CDR3 has 15 amino acids. Germline CDR1 and CDR2: ENHRY and SYGVKD. With 7 bases removed from V and 2 bases from J, the gap between germline ends came to 17 bases. The CDR3 DNA reads TGTGCCATCACCCCAGCACGGGAGGGAAACTATGGCTACACCTTC. Its translation is CAITPAREGNYGYTF.

The table lists this clonotype with a few counts. The DNA of the CDR3 is TGTGCCAGCAGTGAGGGGCTAGATACAGATACGCAGTATTTT. This translates into CASSEGLDTDTQYF. V is TRBV6-1 and J is TRBJ2-3; possibly TRBD1 for D (5 bases). V was cut by 3 bases and J by 3 bases, with 10 bases left in between. The CDR3 spans 14 residues. CDR1 MNHNS and CDR2 SASEGT come from the germline V gene.

The chain recombines TRBV6-1 with TRBJ2-1, with 7 positions matching TRBD1. V trimming: 2 bases; J trimming: 3 bases; junction bases outside the gene matches: 4. The germline V gene encodes CDR1 MNHNS and CDR2 SASEGT. CDR3 size: 15 residues. The CDR3, as DNA: TGTGCCAGCAGTGAATACAGGGGTGGCTACAATGAGCAGTTCTTC. It specifies CASSEYRGGYNEQFF.

This clonotype has just a few counts. J is TRBJ2-3 and V is TRBV20-1; D tentatively fits TRBD1 or TRBD2 (7 bases each). This CDR3 contains 16 residues. Germline V gene data show CDR1 as DFQATT and CDR2 as SNEGSKA (reference sequence). Trimming stripped 1 base from V and 0 bases from J, with 14 bases between. The CDR3 loop reads CSARAQGGGSTDTQYF. CDR3 bases: TGCAGTGCTAGAGCCCAGGGGGGGGGGAGCACAGATACGCAGTATTTT.

This clonotype was seen a handful of times. The chain employs TRBV7-3 and TRBJ2-3; 10 bases fit TRBD1. J lost 2 bases, V lost 1 base, and 9 bases had no gene match. The germline V gene encodes CDR1 SGHTA and CDR2 FQGTGA. The CDR3 totals 18 residues. This CDR3 reads CASSLSWTGGDLTDTQYF. The CDR3 DNA reads TGTGCCAGCAGCTTAAGTTGGACAGGGGGGGACCTCACAGATACGCAGTATTTT.

As for this clonotype: A much larger clonotype is one base distant, so this may be a read error. This chain links TRBV11-2 with TRBJ2-1, with TRBD2 identical over 7 bases. V lost 5 bases to trimming and J lost 10 bases; unmatched junction nucleotides: 2. The CDR3 has 11 amino acids. CDR1 SGHAT and CDR2 FQNNGV come from the germline V gene. CDR3: CASSRDYEQFF. The CDR3 DNA reads as TGTGCCAGCAGCCGGGACTACGAGCAGTTCTTC.

The V call is TRBV20-1, the J call TRBJ2-2; D gene ambiguous. Per germline, CDR1 DFQATT and CDR2 SNEGSKA (reference sequence). Trimming took off 1 base at V and 1 base at J, with 13 bases between the two ends. This CDR3 comprises 16 residues. The CDR3 protein is CSARVGFVRNTGELFF. The DNA for the CDR3 is TGCAGTGCTAGAGTGGGTTTTGTCAGGAACACCGGGGAGCTGTTTTTT.

The chain recombines TRBV6-2 or TRBV6-3 with TRBJ2-5, with 10 positions matching TRBD2. Per the germline V gene, CDR1 is MNHEY and CDR2 is SVGEGT. J gave up 1 base and V 8 bases, and 7 bases lay outside the gene matches. The CDR3 totals 15 residues. In DNA form, the CDR3 reads TGTGCCAGCTACCAGCGGGGGGGTCCCCAAGAGACCCAGTACTTC. Translated: CASYQRGGPQETQYF.

This clonotype was counted only a few times. The chain uses TRBV20-1 and TRBJ2-1, with 7 positions matching TRBD1. This CDR3 has 16 residues. J gave up 3 bases and V 0 bases, and 8 bases lay outside the gene matches. Germline CDR1 is DFQATT and CDR2 is SNEGSKA (reference sequence). CDR3 in amino acids: CSARDKTGLNYNEQFF. In DNA, the CDR3 is TGCAGTGCTAGAGATAAGACAGGGCTGAACTACAATGAGCAGTTCTTC.

This clonotype has just a few counts. The chain has TRBV6-2 or TRBV6-3 and TRBJ2-1; TRBD2 matches 10 bases. The germline V gene encodes CDR1 MNHEY and CDR2 SVGEGT. V was clipped by 2 bases and J by 9 bases; unmatched bases: 16. The CDR3 contains 18 residues. For the CDR3, the DNA is TGTGCCAGCAGTTACGATCTAGCGGGAGTCCCTTCCCCGGTTGAGCAGTTCTTC. Its protein is CASSYDLAGVPSPVEQFF.